The 9 T cell receptor beta chains reported below all come from one sample, sequenced in a study of T cells in women clearing cervical HPV infection. Profiling relied on immunoSEQ multiplex PCR, and the TCRdb table lists in-frame clones only, not all of them. The specimen's table records under 30,000 clones. The specimen was blood buffy coat. The source of these receptors is a woman between 18 and 70 years old with a cervical HPV16 infection that either progressed to CIN3+ or cleared (not recorded which).

Details on this clone: The CDR3 end lies 3 residues beyond the end of the read and is filled in from the germline J gene. V and J are TRBV27 and TRBJ1-2; 7 positions agree with TRBD1. Germline trimming cut 5 bases from V and 4 bases from J; bases unmatched to any gene: 7. The germline gives CDR1 MNHEY, CDR2 SMNVEV (reference sequence). The CDR3 is 14 residues long. CDR3 region: CASSQSGTAYGYTF. The sequenced part of the CDR3 DNA is TGTGCCAGCAGTCAATCCGGGACAGCCTATGGC.

About this clone itself: One end of the junction does not line up with germline, which may come from a read error. Read coverage stops 3 residues before the CDR3 terminus; the germline J gene supplies the remainder. The chain uses TRBV4-2 and TRBJ2-3, with TRBD2 matching over 8 bases. CDR1 and CDR2 from the germline V gene are LGHNA and YNFKEQ. The CDR3 sequence is 17 residues long. The sequenced part of the CDR3 DNA is TGCGCCAGCAGCCAAGAAGTCATAGCGGGGCGCACCCCTACG. Its protein product is CASSQEVIAGRTPT. The whole CDR3 is CASSQEVIAGRTPTQYF.

The CDR3 sequence: CASSLEWPAYEQYF. CDR3 DNA, as far as it was read: TGTGCCAGCAGCTTAGAGTGGCCTGCCTACGAG. The chain employs TRBV11-2 and TRBJ2-7; D remains unclear. The read falls 3 residues short of the CDR3 end, and the missing part is taken from the germline J gene. CDR3 size: 14 residues. Germline V gene lookup returns CDR1 SGHAT and CDR2 FQNNGV. Trimming took off 0 bases at V and 2 bases at J, with 8 bases between the two ends. Complete variable domain (other parts from reference TRBV11-2 and TRBJ2-7): EAGVAQSPRYKIIEKRQSVAFWCNPISGHATLYWYQQILGQGPKLLIQFQNNGVVDDSQLPKDRFSAERLKGVDSTLKIQPAKLEDSAVYLCASSLEWPAYEQYFGPGTRLTVT.

By frequency, this clone is medium-sized. The CDR3 end falls 3 residues outside the read, so it is completed with the germline J gene. This sequence joins TRBV28 and TRBJ2-7; D might be TRBD1 (5 bases). Between the trimmed V and J ends, which lost 7 bases and 0 bases, there was a span of 16 bases. The CDR3 length is 15 residues. Germline V lookup: CDR1 MDHEN, CDR2 SYDVKM. CDR3 DNA (partial): TGTGCCAGCAAAATGCCAGGGTATACCTCCTACGAG. Translated: CASKMPGYTSYE. The full CDR3 protein reads CASKMPGYTSYEQYF. Variable domain in full (rest from reference TRBV28 and TRBJ2-7): DVKVTQSSRYLVKRTGEKVFLECVQDMDHENMFWYRQDPGLGLRLIYFSYDVKMKEKGDIPEGYSVSREKKERFSLILESASTNQTSMYLCASKMPGYTSYEQYFGPGTRLTVT.

As concerns this clone: The DNA ends 3 residues before the CDR3 does, and the rest of the CDR3 is filled in from the germline J gene. The genes are TRBV30 and TRBJ1-4, with 7 bases that match TRBD1. The CDR3 has 19 residues. Trimming took 7 bases from V and 0 from J; bases not matched to a gene: 20. CDR1 GTSNPN and CDR2 SVGIG come from the germline V gene (reference sequence). CDR3 bases read: TGTGCCTCGCGTGGGTACGGGGCAGGGGGAGCTGCAACTAATGAAAAA. Its translation: CASRGYGAGGAATNEK. The complete CDR3 sequence is CASRGYGAGGAATNEKLFF.

In regard to this clone: The observed sequence ends 3 residues before the CDR3 terminus, with the missing tail filled in from the germline J gene. This chain connects TRBV20-1 to TRBJ2-3, with D possibly being TRBD2 (5 bases). The CDR3 extends over 14 amino acids. Germline CDR1 reads DFQATT; CDR2 reads SNEGSKA (reference sequence). V lost 5 bases and J lost 2, with 14 bases in between. CDR3: CSAAEGFLTDTQYF. The covered CDR3 bases are TGCAGTGCTGCTGAGGGCTTCCTCACAGATACG.

Regarding this clone: The read ends 3 residues shy of where the CDR3 ends; the end is completed using the germline J gene. J is TRBJ2-1 and V is TRBV5-4, with 10 nucleotides matching TRBD2. Germline-derived CDR1 and CDR2 are SGHNT and YYREEE (reference sequence). The CDR3 is made up of 16 amino acids. Unmatched junction bases numbered 9, after V lost 8 bases and J lost 1 base. CDR3 loop: CASASGGPVSYNEQFF. The sequenced CDR3 bases are TGTGCCAGTGCTAGCGGGGGACCTGTATCCTACAATGAG.

The CDR3 here is CAISASGGSYGYTF. CDR3 bases read: TGTGCCATCAGTGCCTCGGGGGGCTCCTATGGC. J is TRBJ1-2 and V is TRBV10-3; perhaps TRBD1 as D (6 bases). Coverage ceases 3 residues before the CDR3 finishes, and the germline J gene fills in the end. With 4 bases removed from V and 4 bases from J, the gap between germline ends came to 13 bases. The CDR3 runs to 14 residues. In germline, CDR1 is ENHRY, CDR2 SYGVKD.

The part of the CDR3 DNA that was read is TGTGCCAGCAGCTTGAAACAGGGGGACTACGAG. Translating it yields CASSLKQGDYE. The CDR3 in full is CASSLKQGDYEQYF. V and J are TRBV5-6 and TRBJ2-7; 8 bases match TRBD1. The sequence runs out 3 residues before the end of the CDR3; the remainder is reconstructed from the germline J gene. Looked up from germline, CDR1 is SGHDT and CDR2 is YYEEEE. V gave up 1 base and J gave up 3 bases; unmatched junction bases: 3. The CDR3 covers 14 residues.